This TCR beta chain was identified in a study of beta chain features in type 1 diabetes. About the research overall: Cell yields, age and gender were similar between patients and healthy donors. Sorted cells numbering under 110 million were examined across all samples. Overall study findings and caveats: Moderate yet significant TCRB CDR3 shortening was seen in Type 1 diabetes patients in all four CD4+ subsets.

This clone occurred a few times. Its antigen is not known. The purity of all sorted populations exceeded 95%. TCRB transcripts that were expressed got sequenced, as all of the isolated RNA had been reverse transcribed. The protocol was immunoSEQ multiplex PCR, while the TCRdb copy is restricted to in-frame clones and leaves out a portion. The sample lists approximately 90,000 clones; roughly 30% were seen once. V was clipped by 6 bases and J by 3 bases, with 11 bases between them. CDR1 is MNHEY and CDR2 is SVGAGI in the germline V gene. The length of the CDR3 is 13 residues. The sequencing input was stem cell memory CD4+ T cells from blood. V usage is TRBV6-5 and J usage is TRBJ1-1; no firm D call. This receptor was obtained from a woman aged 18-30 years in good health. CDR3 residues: CASSPLYYTEAFF. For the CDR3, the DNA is TGTGCCAGCAGCCCACTATATTACACTGAAGCTTTCTTT.